There are a few counts of the clone carrying this T cell receptor beta chain. The ends were cut back, 2 bases at V and 1 base at J, with 12 bases in the middle. This CDR3 spans 15 amino acids. Per germline, CDR1 SGHRS and CDR2 YFSETQ. These data belong to a study of OX40 agonist ivuxolimab in advanced cancers. Study-wide background: While on treatment, patients had intravenous ivuxolimab at 0.01 to 10 mg/kg every 2 weeks.

Cycle 7 day 1, cycle 4 day 1, and baseline were the timepoints at which blood was sampled. Sequencing used immunoSEQ multiplex PCR; TCRdb keeps in-frame clones, though not all of them. Of over 70,000 clones listed, roughly nine tenths are singletons. V is TRBV5-1 and J is TRBJ1-1, with D maybe TRBD1 (6 bases). Sequenced material: CD4+ or CD8+ T cells sorted from blood, taken in a trial of the OX40 agonist ivuxolimab. The receptor was isolated from an adult with an advanced solid tumor such as melanoma, head and neck, liver or kidney cancer. This CDR3 reads CASSFLGAGNTEAFF. The CDR3 DNA is TGCGCCAGCAGCTTTTTGGGGGCCGGGAACACTGAAGCTTTCTTT.